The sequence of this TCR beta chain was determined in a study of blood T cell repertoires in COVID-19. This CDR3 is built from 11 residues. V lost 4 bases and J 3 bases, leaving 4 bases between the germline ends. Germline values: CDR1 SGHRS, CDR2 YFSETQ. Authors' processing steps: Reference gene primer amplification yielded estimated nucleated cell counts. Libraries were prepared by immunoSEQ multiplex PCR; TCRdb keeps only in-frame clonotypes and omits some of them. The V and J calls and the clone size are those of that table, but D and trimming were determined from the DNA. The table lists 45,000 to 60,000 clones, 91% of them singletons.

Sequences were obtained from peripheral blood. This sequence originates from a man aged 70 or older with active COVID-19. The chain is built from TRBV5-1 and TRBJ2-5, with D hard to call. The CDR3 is CASSREETQYF. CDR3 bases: TGCGCCAGCAGCAGAGAAGAGACCCAGTACTTC.